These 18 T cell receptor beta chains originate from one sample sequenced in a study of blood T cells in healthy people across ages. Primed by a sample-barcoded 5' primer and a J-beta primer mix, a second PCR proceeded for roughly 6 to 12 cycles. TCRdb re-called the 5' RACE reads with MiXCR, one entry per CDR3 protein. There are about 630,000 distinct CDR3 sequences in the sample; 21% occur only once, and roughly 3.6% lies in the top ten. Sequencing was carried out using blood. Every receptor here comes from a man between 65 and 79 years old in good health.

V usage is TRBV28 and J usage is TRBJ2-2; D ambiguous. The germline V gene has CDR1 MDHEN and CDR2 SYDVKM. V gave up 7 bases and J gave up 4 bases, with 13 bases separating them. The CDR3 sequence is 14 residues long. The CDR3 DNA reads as TGTGCCAGCAATCACCCTCCTGGCACCGGGGAGCTGTTTTTT. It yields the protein CASNHPPGTGELFF.

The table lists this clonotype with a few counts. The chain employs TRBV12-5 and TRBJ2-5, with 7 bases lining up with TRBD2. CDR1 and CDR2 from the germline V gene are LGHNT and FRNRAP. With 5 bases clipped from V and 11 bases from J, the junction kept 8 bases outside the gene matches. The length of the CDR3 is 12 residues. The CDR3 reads CASGGPWGGQYF. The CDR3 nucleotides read TGTGCTAGTGGTGGGCCATGGGGGGGGCAGTACTTC.

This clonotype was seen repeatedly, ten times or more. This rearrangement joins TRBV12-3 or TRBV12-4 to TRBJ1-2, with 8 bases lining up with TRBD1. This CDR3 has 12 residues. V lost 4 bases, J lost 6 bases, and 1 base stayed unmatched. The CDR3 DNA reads TGTGCCAGCAGTTCAGGGGGCCATGGCTACACCTTC. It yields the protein CASSSGGHGYTF.

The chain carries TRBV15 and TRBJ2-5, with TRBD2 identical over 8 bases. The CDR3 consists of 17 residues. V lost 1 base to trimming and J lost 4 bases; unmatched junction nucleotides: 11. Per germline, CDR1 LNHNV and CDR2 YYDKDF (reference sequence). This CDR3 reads CATSRGASGSIAETQYF. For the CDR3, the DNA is TGTGCCACCAGCAGAGGTGCCAGCGGGAGCATCGCAGAGACCCAGTACTTC. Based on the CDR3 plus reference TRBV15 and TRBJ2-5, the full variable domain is DAMVIQNPRYQVTQFGKPVTLSCSQTLNHNVMYWYQQKSSQAPKLLFHYYDKDFNNEADTPDNFQSRRPNTSFCFLDIRSPGLGDTAMYLCATSRGASGSIAETQYFGPGTRLLVL.

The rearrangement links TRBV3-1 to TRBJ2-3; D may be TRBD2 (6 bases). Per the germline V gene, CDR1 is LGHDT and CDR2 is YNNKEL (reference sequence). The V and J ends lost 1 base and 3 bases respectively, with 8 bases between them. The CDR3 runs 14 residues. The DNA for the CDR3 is TGTGCCAGCAGCCAAGTCGGGGGAACAGATACGCAGTATTTT. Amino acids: CASSQVGGTDTQYF.

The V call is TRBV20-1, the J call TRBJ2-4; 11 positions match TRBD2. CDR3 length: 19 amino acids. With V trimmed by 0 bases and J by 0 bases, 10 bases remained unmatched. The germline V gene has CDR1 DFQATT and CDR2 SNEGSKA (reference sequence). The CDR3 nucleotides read TGCAGTGCTAGAGACGGGGCTAGCGGGGGGCTTAGAGCCAAAAACATTCAGTACTTC. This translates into CSARDGASGGLRAKNIQYF.

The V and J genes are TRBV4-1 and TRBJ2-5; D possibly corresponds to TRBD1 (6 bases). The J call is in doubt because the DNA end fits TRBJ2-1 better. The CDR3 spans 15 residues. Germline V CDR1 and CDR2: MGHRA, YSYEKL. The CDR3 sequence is CASSPASGAFNEQFF. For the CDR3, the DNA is TGCGCCAGCAGCCCGGCGTCAGGGGCTTTCAATGAGCAGTTCTTC.

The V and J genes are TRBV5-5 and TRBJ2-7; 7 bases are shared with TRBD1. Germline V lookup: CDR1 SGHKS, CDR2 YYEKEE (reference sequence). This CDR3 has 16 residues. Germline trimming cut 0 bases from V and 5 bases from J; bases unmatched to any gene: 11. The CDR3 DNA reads TGTGCCAGCAGCTTGGTTGGAGGACAGGCGAGCAACGAGCAGTACTTC. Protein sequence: CASSLVGGQASNEQYF.

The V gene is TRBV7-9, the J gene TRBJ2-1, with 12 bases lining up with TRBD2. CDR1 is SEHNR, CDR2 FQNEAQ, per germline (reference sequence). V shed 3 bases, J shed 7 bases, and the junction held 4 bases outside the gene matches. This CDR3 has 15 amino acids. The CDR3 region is CASSLTSGSWNEQFF. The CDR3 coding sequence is TGTGCCAGCAGCTTGACTAGCGGGAGTTGGAATGAGCAGTTCTTC.

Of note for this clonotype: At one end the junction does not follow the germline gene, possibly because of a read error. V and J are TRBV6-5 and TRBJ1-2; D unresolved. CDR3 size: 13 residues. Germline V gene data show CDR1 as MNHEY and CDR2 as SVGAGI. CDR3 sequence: CASSYSSMVGCTF. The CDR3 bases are TGTGCCAGCAGTTACTCGTCTATGGTGGGCTGCACCTTC.

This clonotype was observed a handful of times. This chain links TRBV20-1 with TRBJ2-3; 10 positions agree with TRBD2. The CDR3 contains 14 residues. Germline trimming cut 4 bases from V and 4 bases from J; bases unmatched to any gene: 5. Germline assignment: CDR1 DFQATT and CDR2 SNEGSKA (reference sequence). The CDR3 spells CSAKAGGIPDTQYF. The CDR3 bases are TGCAGTGCTAAAGCGGGAGGGATCCCAGATACGCAGTATTTT.

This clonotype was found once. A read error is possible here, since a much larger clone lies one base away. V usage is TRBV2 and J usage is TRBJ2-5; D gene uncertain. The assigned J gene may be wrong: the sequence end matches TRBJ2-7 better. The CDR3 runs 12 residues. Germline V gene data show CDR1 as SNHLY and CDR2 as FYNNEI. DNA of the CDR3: TGTGCCAGAAGTGAAGTGGAATACGAGCAGTACTTC. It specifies CARSEVEYEQYF.

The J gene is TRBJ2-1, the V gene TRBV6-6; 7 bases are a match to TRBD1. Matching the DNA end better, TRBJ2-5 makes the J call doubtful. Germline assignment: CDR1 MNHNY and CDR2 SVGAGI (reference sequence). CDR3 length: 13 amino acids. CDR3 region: CASSYGTEETQYF. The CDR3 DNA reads TGTGCCAGCAGTTACGGGACAGAAGAGACCCAGTACTTC.

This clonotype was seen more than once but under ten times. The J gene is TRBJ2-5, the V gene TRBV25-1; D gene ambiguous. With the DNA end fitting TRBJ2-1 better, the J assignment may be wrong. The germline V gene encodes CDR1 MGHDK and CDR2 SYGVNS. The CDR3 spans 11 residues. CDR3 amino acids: CASSVEMGQFF. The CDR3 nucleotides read TGTGCCAGCAGTGTTGAAATGGGGCAGTTCTTC.

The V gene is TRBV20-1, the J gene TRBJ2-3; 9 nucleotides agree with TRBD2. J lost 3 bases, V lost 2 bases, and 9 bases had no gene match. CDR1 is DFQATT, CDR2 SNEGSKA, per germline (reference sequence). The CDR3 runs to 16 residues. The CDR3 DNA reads TGCAGTGCTAGATCGCCGGCTAGCGGGGATACAGATACGCAGTATTTT. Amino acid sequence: CSARSPASGDTDTQYF.

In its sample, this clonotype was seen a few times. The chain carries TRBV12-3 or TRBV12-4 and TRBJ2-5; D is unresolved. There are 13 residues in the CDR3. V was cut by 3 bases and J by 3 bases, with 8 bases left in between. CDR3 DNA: TGTGCCAGCAGTTTTAACGGCGAAGAGACCCAGTACTTC. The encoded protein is CASSFNGEETQYF.

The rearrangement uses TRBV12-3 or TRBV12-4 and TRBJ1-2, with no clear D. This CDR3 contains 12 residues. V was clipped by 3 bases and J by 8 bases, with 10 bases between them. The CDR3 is CASSFGIGGYTF. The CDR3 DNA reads TGTGCCAGCAGTTTTGGAATTGGGGGCTACACCTTC.

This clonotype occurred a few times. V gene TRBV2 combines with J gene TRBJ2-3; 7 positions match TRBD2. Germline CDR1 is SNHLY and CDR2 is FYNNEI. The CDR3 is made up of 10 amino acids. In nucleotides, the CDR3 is TGTGCAATCGGGGGGGATACGCAGTATTTT. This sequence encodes CAIGGDTQYF.